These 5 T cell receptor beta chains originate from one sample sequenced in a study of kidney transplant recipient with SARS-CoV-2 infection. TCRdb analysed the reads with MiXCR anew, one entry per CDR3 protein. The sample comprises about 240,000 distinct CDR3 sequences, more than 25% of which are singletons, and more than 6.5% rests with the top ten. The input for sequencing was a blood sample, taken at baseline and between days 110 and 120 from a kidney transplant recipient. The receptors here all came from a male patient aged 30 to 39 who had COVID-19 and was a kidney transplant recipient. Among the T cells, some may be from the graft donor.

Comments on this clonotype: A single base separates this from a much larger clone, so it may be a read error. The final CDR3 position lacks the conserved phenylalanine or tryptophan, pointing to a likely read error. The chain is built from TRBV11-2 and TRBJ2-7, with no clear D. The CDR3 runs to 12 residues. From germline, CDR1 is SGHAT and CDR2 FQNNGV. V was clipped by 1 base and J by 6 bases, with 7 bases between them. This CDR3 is CASSLGTAEQYL. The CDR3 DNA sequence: TGTGCCAGCAGCTTAGGTACGGCCGAGCAGTACCTC.

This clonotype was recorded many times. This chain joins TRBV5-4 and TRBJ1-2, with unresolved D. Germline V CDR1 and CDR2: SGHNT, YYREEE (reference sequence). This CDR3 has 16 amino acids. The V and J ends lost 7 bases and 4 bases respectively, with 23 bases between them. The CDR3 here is CASQLNVPGKTYGYTF. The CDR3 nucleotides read TGTGCCAGCCAGCTTAACGTACCAGGAAAGACCTATGGCTACACCTTC.

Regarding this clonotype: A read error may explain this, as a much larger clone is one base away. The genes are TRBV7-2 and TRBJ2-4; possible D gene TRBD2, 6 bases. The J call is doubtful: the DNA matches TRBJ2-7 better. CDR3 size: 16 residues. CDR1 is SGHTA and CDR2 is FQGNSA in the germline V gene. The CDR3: CASSLGASEDTYEQYF. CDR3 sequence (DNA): TGTGCCAGCAGCTTAGGGGCTAGCGAGGATACCTACGAGCAGTACTTC.

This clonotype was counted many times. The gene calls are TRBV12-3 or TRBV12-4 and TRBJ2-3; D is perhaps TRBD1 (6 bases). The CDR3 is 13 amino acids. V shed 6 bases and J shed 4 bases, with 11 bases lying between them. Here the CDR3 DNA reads TGTGCCAGCAGCCCACAGGGACCAGATACGCAGTATTTT. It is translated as CASSPQGPDTQYF.

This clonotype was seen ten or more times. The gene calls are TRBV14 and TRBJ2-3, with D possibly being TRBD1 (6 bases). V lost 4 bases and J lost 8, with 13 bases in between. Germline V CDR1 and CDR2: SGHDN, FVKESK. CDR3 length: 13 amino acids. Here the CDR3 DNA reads TGTGCCAGCAGCCTAAAAGGGGGAAGTACGCAGTATTTT. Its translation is CASSLKGGSTQYF.